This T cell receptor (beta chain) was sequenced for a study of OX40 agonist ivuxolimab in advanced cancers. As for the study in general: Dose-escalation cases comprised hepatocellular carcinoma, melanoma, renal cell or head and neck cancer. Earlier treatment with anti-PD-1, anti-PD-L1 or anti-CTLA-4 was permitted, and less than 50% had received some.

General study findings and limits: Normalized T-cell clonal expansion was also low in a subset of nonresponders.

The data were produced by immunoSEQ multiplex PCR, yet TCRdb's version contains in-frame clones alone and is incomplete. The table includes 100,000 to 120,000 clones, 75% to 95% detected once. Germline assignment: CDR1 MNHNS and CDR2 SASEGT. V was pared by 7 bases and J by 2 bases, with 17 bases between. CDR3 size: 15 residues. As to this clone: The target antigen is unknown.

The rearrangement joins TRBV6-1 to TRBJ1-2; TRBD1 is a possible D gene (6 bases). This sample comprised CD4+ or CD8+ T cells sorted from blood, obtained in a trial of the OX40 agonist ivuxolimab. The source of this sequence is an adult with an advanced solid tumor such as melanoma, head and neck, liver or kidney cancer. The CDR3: CASTFRTVFNYGYTF. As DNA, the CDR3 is TGTGCCAGCACCTTCAGGACAGTATTCAACTATGGCTACACCTTC.